A single T cell receptor beta chain is shown here with its context. Clones were read by immunoSEQ multiplex PCR, and TCRdb kept only the in-frame ones, dropping some. The sample has 430,000 or so clones; over 85% are singletons. The sample is drawn from a study of blood T cell repertoires in COVID-19. The sequenced material came from peripheral blood. This sequence originates from a man younger than 35 with COVID-19, enrolled during active disease.

CDR3 coding DNA: TGTGCCAGCAGGAAACTCGGTCTAGAGGACGAGCAGTACTTC. This sequence encodes CASRKLGLEDEQYF. The V call is TRBV6-5, the J call TRBJ2-7; the D is unclear. The CDR3 totals 14 residues. The germline CDR1 and CDR2 sequences are MNHEY and SVGAGI. V lost 6 bases, J lost 5 bases, and 17 bases lay in between.